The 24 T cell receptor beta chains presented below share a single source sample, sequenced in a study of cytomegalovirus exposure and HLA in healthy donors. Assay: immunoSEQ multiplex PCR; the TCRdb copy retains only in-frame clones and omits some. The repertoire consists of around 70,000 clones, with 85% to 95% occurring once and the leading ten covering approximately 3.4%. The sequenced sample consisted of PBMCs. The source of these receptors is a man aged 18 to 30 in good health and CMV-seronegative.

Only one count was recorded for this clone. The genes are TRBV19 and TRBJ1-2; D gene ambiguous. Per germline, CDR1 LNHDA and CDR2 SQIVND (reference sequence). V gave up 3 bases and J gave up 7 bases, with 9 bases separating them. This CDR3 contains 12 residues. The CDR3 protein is CASSIERGGYTF. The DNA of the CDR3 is TGTGCCAGTAGTATTGAGAGAGGTGGCTACACCTTC.

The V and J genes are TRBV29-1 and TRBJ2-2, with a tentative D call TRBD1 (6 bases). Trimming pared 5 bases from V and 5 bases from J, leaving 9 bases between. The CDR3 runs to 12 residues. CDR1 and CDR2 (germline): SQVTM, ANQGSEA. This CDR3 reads CSVTGLTGELFF. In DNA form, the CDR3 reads TGCAGCGTTACAGGGCTGACCGGGGAGCTGTTTTTT.

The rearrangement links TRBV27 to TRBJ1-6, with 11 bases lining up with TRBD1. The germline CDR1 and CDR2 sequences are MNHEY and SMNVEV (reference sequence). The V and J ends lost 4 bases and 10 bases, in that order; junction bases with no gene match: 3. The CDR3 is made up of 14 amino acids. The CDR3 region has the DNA TGTGCCAGCAGTTCGGGACAGGGGGTATCACCCCTCCACTTT. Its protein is CASSSGQGVSPLHF.

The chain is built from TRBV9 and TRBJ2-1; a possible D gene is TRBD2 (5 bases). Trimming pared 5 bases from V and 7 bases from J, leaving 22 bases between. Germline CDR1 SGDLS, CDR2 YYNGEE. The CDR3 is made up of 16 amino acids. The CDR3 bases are TGTGCCAGCAGTACCAACTTACTAGGTCTTCCTAATGAGCAGTTCTTC. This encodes CASSTNLLGLPNEQFF.

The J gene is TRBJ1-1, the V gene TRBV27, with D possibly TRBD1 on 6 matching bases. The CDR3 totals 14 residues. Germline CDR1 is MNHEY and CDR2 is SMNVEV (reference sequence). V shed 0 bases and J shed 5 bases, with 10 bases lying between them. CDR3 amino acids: CASSLSGGRTEAFF. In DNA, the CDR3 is TGTGCCAGCAGTTTATCGGGGGGGCGGACTGAAGCTTTCTTT.

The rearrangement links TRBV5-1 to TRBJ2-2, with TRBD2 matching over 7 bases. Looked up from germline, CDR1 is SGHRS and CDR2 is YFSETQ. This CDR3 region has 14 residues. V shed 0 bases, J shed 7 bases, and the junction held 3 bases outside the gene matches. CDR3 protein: CASSLVAGVGELFF. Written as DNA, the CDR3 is TGCGCCAGCAGCTTGGTGGCGGGAGTCGGGGAGCTGTTTTTT.

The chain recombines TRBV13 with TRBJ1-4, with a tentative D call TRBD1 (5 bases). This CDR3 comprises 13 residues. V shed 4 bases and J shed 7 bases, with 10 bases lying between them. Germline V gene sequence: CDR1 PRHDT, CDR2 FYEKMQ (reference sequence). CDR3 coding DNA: TGTGCCAGCAGCTCTACAGGTCGTGAAAAACTGTTTTTT. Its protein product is CASSSTGREKLFF.

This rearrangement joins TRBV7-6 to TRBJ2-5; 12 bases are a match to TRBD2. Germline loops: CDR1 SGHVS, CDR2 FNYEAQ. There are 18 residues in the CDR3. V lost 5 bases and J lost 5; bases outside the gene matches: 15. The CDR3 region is CASSPTLAGGANVETQYF. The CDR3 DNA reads TGTGCCAGCAGCCCGACACTAGCGGGGGGCGCCAATGTTGAGACCCAGTACTTC.

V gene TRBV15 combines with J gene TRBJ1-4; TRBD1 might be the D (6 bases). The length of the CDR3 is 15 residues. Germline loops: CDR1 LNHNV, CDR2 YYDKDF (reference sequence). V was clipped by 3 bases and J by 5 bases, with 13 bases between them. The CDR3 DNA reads TGTGCCACCAGCAGGGGGGGAGGGGGAAATGAAAAACTGTTTTTT. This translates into CATSRGGGGNEKLFF. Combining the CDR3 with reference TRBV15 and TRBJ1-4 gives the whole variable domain DAMVIQNPRYQVTQFGKPVTLSCSQTLNHNVMYWYQQKSSQAPKLLFHYYDKDFNNEADTPDNFQSRRPNTSFCFLDIRSPGLGDTAMYLCATSRGGGGNEKLFFGSGTQLSVL.

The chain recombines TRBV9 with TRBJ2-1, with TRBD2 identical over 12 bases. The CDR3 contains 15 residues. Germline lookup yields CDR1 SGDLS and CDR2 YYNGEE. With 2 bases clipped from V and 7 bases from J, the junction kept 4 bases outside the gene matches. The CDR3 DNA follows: TGTGCCAGCAGCGTCCGACTAGCGGGGGAAAATGAGCAGTTCTTC. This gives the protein CASSVRLAGENEQFF.

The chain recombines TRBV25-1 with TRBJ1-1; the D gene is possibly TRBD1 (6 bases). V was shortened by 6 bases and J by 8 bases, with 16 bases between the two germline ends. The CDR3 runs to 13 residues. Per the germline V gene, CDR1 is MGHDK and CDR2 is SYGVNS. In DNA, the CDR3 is TGTGCCAGCAGCCCCTGGGGGCGGCCCGAAGCTTTCTTT. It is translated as CASSPWGRPEAFF.

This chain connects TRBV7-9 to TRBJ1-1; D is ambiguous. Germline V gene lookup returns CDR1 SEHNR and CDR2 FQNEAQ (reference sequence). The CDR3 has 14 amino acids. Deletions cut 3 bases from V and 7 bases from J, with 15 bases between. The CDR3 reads CASSFGSGMIEAFF. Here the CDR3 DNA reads TGTGCCAGCAGCTTTGGCAGTGGTATGATTGAAGCTTTCTTT. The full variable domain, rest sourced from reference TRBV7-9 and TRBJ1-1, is DTGVSQNPRHKITKRGQNVTFRCDPISEHNRLYWYRQTLGQGPEFLTYFQNEAQLEKSRLLSDRFSAERPKGSFSTLEIQRTEQGDSAMYLCASSFGSGMIEAFFGQGTRLTVV.

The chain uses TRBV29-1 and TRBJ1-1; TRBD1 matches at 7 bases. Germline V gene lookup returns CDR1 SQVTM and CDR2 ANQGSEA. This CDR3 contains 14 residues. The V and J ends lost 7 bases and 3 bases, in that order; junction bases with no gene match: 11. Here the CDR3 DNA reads TGCAGCGCCTCAGGGGGGCAGGGGGACACTGAAGCTTTCTTT. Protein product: CSASGGQGDTEAFF. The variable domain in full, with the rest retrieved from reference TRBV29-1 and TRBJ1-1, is SAVISQKPSRDICQRGTSLTIQCQVDSQVTMMFWYRQQPGQSLTLIATANQGSEATYESGFVIDKFPISRPNLTFSTLTVSNMSPEDSSIYLCSASGGQGDTEAFFGQGTRLTVV.

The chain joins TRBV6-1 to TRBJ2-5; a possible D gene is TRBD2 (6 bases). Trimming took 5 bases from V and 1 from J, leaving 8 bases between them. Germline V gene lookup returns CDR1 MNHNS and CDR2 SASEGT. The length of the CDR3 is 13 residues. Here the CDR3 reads CASSRDFQETQYF. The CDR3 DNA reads TGTGCCAGCAGTAGGGACTTCCAAGAGACCCAGTACTTC.

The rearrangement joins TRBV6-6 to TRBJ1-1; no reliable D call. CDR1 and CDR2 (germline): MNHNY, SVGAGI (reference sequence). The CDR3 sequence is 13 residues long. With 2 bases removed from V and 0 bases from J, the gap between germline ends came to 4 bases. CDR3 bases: TGTGCCAGCAGTTACGTCGTGAACACTGAAGCTTTCTTT. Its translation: CASSYVVNTEAFF.

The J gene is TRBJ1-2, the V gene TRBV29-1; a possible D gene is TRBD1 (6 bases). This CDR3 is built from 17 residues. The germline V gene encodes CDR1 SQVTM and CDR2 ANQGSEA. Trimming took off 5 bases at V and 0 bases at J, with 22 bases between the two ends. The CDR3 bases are TGCAGCGTTATCACAGGGAGTTGGGGGTTAACTAACTATGGCTACACCTTC. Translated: CSVITGSWGLTNYGYTF.

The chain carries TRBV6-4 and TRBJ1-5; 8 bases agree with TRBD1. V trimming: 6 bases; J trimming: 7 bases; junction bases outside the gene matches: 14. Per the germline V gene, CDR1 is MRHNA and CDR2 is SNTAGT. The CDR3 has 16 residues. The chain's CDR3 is CASRHSGTTGGQPQHF. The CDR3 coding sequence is TGTGCCAGCAGGCACAGTGGGACCACAGGGGGACAGCCCCAGCATTTT.

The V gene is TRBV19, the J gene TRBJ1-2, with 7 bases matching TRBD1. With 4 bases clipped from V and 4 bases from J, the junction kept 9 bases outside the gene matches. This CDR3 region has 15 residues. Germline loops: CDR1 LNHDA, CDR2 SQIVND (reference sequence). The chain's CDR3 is CASSTQGVDSYGYTF. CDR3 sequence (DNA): TGTGCCAGTAGTACCCAGGGGGTGGATAGCTATGGCTACACCTTC. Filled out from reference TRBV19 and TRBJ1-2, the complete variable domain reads DGGITQSPKYLFRKEGQNVTLSCEQNLNHDAMYWYRQDPGQGLRLIYYSQIVNDFQKGDIAEGYSVSREKKESFPLTVTSAQKNPTAFYLCASSTQGVDSYGYTFGSGTRLTVV.

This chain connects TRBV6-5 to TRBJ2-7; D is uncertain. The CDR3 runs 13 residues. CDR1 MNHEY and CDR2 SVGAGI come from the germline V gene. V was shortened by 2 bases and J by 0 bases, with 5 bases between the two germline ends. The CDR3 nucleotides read TGTGCCAGCAGTTACGCGAGCTCCTACGAGCAGTACTTC. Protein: CASSYASSYEQYF.

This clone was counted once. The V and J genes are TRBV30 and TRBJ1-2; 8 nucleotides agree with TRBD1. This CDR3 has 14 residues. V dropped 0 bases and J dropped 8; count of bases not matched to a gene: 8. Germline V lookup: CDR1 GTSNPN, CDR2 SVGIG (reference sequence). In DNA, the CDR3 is TGTGCCTGGAGTGTAGACAGGGGAGGGAGCGGCTACACCTTC. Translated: CAWSVDRGGSGYTF.

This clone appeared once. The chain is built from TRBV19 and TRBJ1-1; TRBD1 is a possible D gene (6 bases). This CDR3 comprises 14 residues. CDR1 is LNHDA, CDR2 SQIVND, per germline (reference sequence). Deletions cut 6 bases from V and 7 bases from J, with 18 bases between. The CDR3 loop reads CASSPTGLSGEAFF. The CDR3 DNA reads TGTGCCAGTAGCCCGACAGGCCTATCAGGTGAAGCTTTCTTT.

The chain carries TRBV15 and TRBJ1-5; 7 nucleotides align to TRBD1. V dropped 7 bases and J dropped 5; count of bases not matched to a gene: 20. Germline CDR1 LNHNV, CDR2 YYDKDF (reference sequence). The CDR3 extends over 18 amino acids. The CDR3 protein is CATKMDRGPFLEDQPQHF. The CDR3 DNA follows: TGTGCCACCAAGATGGATAGGGGGCCGTTCCTCGAGGATCAGCCCCAGCATTTT. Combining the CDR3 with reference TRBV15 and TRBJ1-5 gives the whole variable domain DAMVIQNPRYQVTQFGKPVTLSCSQTLNHNVMYWYQQKSSQAPKLLFHYYDKDFNNEADTPDNFQSRRPNTSFCFLDIRSPGLGDTAMYLCATKMDRGPFLEDQPQHFGDGTRLSIL.

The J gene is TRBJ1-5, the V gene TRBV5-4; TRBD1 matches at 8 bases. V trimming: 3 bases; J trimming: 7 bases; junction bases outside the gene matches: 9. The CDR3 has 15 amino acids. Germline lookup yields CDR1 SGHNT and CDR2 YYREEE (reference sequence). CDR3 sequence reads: CASSSQGQAGQPQHF. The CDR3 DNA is TGTGCCAGCAGCTCCCAGGGACAGGCGGGACAGCCCCAGCATTTT.

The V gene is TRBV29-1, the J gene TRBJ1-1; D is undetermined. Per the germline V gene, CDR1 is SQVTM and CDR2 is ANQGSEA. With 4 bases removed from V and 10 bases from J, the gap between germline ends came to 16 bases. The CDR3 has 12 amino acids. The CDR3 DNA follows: TGCAGCGTTGGGCTCGCCGGAGGTGGAGCTTTCTTT. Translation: CSVGLAGGGAFF.